Below are 4 T cell receptor beta chains sequenced from a single sample in a study of cytomegalovirus exposure and HLA in healthy donors (dated by TCRdb to 2016 to 2017). The method was the immunoSEQ multiplex PCR assay. For the multiplex PCR, a mixture combining 60 forward primers for TCR Vbeta segments and 13 reverse primers for TCR Jbeta segments was used. TCRdb took over this immuneACCESS table, retaining in-frame rearrangements with V and J assigned. Such tables are incomplete; in checked studies, under half of the missing clones stem from an unresolved V gene, and the remainder is unexplained. This sample holds 100,000 to 150,000 clones; about 15% were observed only once. 2.9% of the sample belongs to the ten largest clones. The sample comprised PBMCs. The receptor set was obtained from a female donor in good health and CMV-seropositive.

The chain recombines TRBV18 with TRBJ1-1, with D perhaps matching TRBD1 (5 bases). CDR1 is KGHSH, CDR2 LQKENI, per germline. This CDR3 has 14 amino acids. Trimming pared 3 bases from V and 4 bases from J, leaving 12 bases between. CDR3 bases: TGTGCCAGCTCACCTCGGCGCGGGGCCACTGAAGCTTTCTTT. This encodes CASSPRRGATEAFF.

This chain connects TRBV27 to TRBJ2-7, with 9 nucleotides matching TRBD2. Germline CDR1 is MNHEY and CDR2 is SMNVEV (reference sequence). CDR3 length: 14 amino acids. V shed 4 bases and J 3 bases; nucleotides not matched to a gene: 4. CDR3 sequence reads: CASSYRGRDYEQYF. CDR3 coding DNA: TGTGCCAGCAGTTATCGCGGGAGGGACTACGAGCAGTACTTC.

The chain uses TRBV6-5 and TRBJ1-1, with D perhaps TRBD1 (6 bases). The CDR3 runs to 15 residues. Trimming removed 6 bases at V and 0 bases at J, with 14 bases between. From germline, CDR1 is MNHEY and CDR2 SVGAGI. CDR3 in amino acids: CASSQETGMNTEAFF. The DNA of the CDR3 is TGTGCCAGCAGCCAGGAGACAGGTATGAACACTGAAGCTTTCTTT.

This chain uses TRBV30 with TRBJ2-3; tentatively, D is TRBD2 (6 bases). The CDR3 spans 14 residues. V lost 2 bases to trimming and J lost 6 bases, with 15 bases between them. Germline CDR1 is GTSNPN and CDR2 is SVGIG (reference sequence). CDR3: CAWSSTGGVDTQYF. The CDR3 nucleotides are TGTGCCTGGAGTTCAACCGGGGGTGTGGATACGCAGTATTTT.